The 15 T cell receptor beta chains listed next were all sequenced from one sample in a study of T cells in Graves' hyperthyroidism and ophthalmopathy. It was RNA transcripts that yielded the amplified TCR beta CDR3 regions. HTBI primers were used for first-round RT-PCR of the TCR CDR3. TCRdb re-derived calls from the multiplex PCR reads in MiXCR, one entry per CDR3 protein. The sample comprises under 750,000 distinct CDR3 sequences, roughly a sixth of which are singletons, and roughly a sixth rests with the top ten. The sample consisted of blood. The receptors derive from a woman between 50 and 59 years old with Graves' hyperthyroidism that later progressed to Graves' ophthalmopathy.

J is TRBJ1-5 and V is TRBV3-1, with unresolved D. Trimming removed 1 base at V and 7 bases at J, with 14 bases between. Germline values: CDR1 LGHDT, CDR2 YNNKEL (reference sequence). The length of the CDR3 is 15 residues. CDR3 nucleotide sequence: TGTGCCAGCAGCCAAGGGGGATACACGCTCCAGCCCCAGCATTTT. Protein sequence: CASSQGGYTLQPQHF.

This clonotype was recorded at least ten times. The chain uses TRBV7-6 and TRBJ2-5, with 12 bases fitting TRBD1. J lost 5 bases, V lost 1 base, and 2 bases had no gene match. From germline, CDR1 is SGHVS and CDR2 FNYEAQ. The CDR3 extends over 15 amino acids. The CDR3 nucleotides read TGTGCCAGCAGCTTAGGGGACAGGGGGCTGGAGACCCAGTACTTC. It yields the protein CASSLGDRGLETQYF.

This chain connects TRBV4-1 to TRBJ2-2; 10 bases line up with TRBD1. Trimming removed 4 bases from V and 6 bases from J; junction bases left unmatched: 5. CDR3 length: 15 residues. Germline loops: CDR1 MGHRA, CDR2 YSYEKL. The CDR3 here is CASSLQGQGSGELFF. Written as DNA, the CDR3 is TGCGCCAGCAGCCTCCAGGGACAGGGGTCCGGGGAGCTGTTTTTT.

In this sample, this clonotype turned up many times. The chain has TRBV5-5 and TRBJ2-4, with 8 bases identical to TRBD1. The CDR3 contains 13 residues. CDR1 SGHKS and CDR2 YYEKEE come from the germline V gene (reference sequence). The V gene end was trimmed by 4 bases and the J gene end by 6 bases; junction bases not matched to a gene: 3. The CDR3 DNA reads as TGTGCCAGCAGCAGGGACAGGAGAAACATTCAGTACTTC. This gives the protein CASSRDRRNIQYF.

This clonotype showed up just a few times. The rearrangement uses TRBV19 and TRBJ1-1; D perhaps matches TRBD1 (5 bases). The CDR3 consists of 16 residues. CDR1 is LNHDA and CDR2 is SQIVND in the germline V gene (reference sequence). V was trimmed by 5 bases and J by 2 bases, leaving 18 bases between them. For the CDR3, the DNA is TGTGCCAGTAGTGCGGGGACGGACTATGAAAACACTGAAGCTTTCTTT. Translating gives CASSAGTDYENTEAFF.

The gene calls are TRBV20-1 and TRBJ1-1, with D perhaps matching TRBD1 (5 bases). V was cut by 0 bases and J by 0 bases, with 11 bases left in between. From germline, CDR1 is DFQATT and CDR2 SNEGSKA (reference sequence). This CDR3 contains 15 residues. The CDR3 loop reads CSARDPGGLNTEAFF. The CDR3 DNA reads TGCAGTGCTAGAGATCCCGGGGGGTTGAACACTGAAGCTTTCTTT.

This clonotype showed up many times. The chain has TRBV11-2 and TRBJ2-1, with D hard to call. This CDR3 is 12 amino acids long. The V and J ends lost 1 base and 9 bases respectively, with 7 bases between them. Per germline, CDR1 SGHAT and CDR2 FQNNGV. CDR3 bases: TGTGCCAGCAGCTTAGCATGGCGTGAGCAGTTCTTC. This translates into CASSLAWREQFF.

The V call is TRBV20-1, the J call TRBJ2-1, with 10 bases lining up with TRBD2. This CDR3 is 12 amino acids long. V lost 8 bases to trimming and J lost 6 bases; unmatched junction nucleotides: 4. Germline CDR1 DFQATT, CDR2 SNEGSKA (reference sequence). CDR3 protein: CSLAGGPNEQFF. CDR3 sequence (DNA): TGCAGTTTAGCGGGGGGCCCCAATGAGCAGTTCTTC.

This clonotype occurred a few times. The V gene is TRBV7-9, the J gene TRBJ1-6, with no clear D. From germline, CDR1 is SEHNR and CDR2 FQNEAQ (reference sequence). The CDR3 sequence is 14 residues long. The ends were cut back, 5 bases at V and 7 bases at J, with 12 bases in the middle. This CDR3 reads CASSPGGPNSPLHF. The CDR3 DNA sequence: TGTGCCAGCAGCCCTGGAGGTCCAAATTCACCCCTCCACTTT.

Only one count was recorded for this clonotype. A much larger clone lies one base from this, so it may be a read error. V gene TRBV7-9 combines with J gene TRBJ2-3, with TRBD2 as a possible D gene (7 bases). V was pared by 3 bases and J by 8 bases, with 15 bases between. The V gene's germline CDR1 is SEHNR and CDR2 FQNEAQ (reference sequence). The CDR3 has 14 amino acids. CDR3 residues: CASSLGGASVTQYF. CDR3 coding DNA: TGTGCCAGCAGCTTGGGGGGGGCCTCAGTTACGCAGTATTTT.

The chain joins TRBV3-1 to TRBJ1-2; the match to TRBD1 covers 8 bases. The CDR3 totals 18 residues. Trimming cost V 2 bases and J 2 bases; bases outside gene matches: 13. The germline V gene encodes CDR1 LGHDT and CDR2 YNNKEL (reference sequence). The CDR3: CASSQLSRTGSVNYGYTF. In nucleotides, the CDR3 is TGTGCCAGCAGCCAACTAAGTAGGACAGGGAGCGTGAACTATGGCTACACCTTC.

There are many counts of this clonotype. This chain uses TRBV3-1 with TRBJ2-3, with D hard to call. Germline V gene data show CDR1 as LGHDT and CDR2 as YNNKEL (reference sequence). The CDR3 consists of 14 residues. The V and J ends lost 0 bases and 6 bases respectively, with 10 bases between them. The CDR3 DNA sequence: TGTGCCAGCAGCCAAGATTACGGGTCGGATACGCAGTATTTT. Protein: CASSQDYGSDTQYF.

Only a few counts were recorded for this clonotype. This CDR3 is CASSFSGVTEAFF. For the CDR3, the DNA is TGTGCCAGCAGCTTTTCGGGAGTCACTGAAGCTTTCTTT. The V gene is TRBV7-9, the J gene TRBJ1-1; D not certain. This CDR3 is 13 amino acids long. Germline assignment: CDR1 SEHNR and CDR2 FQNEAQ (reference sequence). Trimming removed 3 bases from V and 4 bases from J, with 9 bases in between. Full variable domain (remainder filled in from reference TRBV7-9 and TRBJ1-1): DTGVSQNPRHKITKRGQNVTFRCDPISEHNRLYWYRQTLGQGPEFLTYFQNEAQLEKSRLLSDRFSAERPKGSFSTLEIQRTEQGDSAMYLCASSFSGVTEAFFGQGTRLTVV.

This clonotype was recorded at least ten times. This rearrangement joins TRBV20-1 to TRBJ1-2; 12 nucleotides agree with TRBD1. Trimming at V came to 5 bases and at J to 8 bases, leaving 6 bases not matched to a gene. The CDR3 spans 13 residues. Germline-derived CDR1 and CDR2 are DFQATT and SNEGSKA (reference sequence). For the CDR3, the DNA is TGCAGTGCTCCCGGGACAGGGGGCTACGGCTACACCTTC. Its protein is CSAPGTGGYGYTF.

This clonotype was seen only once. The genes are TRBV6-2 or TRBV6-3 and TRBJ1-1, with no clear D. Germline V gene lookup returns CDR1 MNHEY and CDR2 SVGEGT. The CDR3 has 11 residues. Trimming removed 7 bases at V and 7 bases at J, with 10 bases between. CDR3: CASTDSNEAFF. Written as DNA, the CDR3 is TGTGCCAGCACTGATAGTAATGAAGCTTTCTTT.